The sequence of this TCR beta chain was determined in a study of T cell responses to AZD1222 COVID-19 vaccine (dated by TCRdb to the early 2020s). About the investigation overall: AZD1222 recipients whose second dose came at about 4 weeks and those whose second dose came at about 12 weeks were combined into one group, since spike-specific TCR depth and breadth did not differ between the two schedules. A total of 240 or so trial participants underwent TCR sequencing, of whom some 200 had received two doses of AZD1222 and some 25 had received two doses of the MenACWY control vaccine. Enrollment into the trials was organized by age into subgroups of 18-55, 56-69 and 70-plus years, and those subgroups contained around 150, 28 and 57 TCR-sequenced participants, respectively. General findings and caveats noted by the study authors: Spike-specific TCR breadth and depth rose significantly after two AZD1222 doses compared with day 0 and with MenACWY recipients. In the small 56-69-year group, the increase in depth fell short of significance, most likely because of low power. Epitopes outside the regions mutated in the B.1.351 and B.1.1.7 variants were reportedly recognized by nearly half of the unique spike-specific TCRs. Participants were mostly white British and included more females than males, and it was suggested by the authors that clonal diversity may have been underestimated. Conclusions about previously exposed vaccinees are limited, since just six AZD1222 recipients were seropositive for SARS-CoV-2 at baseline. The whole spike protein was spanned by vaccine-associated CD4 TCRs, and dominant responses were seen in regions 160-218 and 743-854. No day 14 peak-response samples were available, so repertoires were characterized only after the peak T cell response.

The CDR3 regions of human TCRbeta chains were subjected to immunosequencing. The source study handled its data this way. Repertoire TCRs were checked for matches against a reference library of SARS-CoV-2-specific TCRs that had been generated using the MIRA antigen-specificity platform. Breadth meant the fraction of unique TCRs that were SARS-CoV-2-associated, whereas depth meant the fraction of total T cells that were SARS-CoV-2-associated. Using the MIRA data, each spike-specific TCR was assigned both to the spike region to which the TCR was reactive and to a CD4 or CD8 class. Log10-transformed breadth and depth values were compared by one-way ANOVA with Sidak's multiple comparisons tests. Here the immuneACCESS table is served through TCRdb, limited to in-frame sequences with V and J called. Missing clones are a known gap in these copies; in checked studies unresolved V genes cover under half, and the rest lacks a known reason. V, J and clone size are those of that table, while D and trimming were read from the DNA. This sample comprises over 150,000 clones, 70% to 90% of them detected only once. 6.1% of the sample rests with the top ten.

The time point label of this sample denotes: baseline before first vaccination. Vaccinee samples were obtained from the UK trials COV001 and COV002, which included a single-blind randomized controlled phase 2/3 trial of AZD1222 (ChAdOx1 nCoV-19) in healthy adults. Trial participant PBMC samples were collected at day 0 and day 28 after the second dose for TCRbeta chain sequencing. V is clipped by 1 base and J by 5 bases, and the sequence between their germline boundaries is 17 bases long. The CDR3 has 16 amino acids, counting the end cysteine and phenylalanine. CDR3 DNA only is kept here, 48 bases in frame from base 1. Sequences MNHNS (CDR1) and SASEGT (CDR2) are obtained from the germline V gene. Of note for this clone: Its antigen remains unidentified. No much larger clone exists at a distance of one base, and base qualities are not known.

Here the chain combines TRBV6-1 and TRBJ2-5, with the D gene call left open. Specimen: peripheral blood, collected on day 0 of AZD1222 vaccination. The source of this sequence is an adult in good health. DNA sequence: TGTGCCAGCAGTGAAGACTTTATGGCGGTATGGGAGACCCAGTACTTC. Its coded protein is CASSEDFMAVWETQYF.